The 17 T cell receptor beta chains listed next were all sequenced from one sample in a study of CD8 T cells in Susac syndrome. RNA amounts of about 0.5 to 1 ug underwent reverse transcription with random hexamers. TCRdb fed the immunoSEQ multiplex PCR reads into MiXCR, producing one record per CDR3 protein. There are 100,000 to 110,000 distinct CDR3 sequences in the sample; 95% occur only once, and approximately 0.33% lies in the top ten. Sequencing was done on a sample of CD8+ T cells from PBMCs. The receptors were gathered from a human donor with Susac syndrome.

The V and J genes are TRBV29-1 and TRBJ2-7; possibly TRBD1 for D (6 bases). There are 15 residues in the CDR3. Germline V gene data show CDR1 as SQVTM and CDR2 as ANQGSEA. V dropped 2 bases and J dropped 6 bases, with 20 bases sitting between them. This chain's CDR3 is CSVERVGDTPFEQYF. The CDR3 DNA reads TGCAGCGTTGAACGGGTGGGGGACACCCCTTTCGAGCAGTACTTC.

The genes are TRBV10-1 and TRBJ2-1; 8 bases are a match to TRBD1. The CDR3 has 12 residues. CDR1 is WNHNN, CDR2 SYGVQD, per germline (reference sequence). V gave up 6 bases and J gave up 12 bases; unmatched junction bases: 7. The CDR3 is CASSPTGQAQFF. The CDR3 DNA sequence: TGCGCCAGCAGCCCTACGGGACAGGCGCAGTTCTTC.

The rearrangement uses TRBV4-1 and TRBJ2-4; 7 nucleotides line up with TRBD2. This CDR3 is 15 amino acids long. V was clipped by 3 bases and J by 1 base; unmatched bases: 3. Germline V gene sequence: CDR1 MGHRA, CDR2 YSYEKL. CDR3 DNA sequence: TGCGCCAGCAGCCATGGGGGGGGTGCCAAAAACATTCAGTACTTC. This gives the protein CASSHGGGAKNIQYF.

V and J are TRBV15 and TRBJ2-1, with D possibly being TRBD1 (6 bases). The CDR3 is made up of 14 amino acids. V was shortened by 5 bases and J by 12 bases, with 20 bases between the two germline ends. The V gene's germline CDR1 is LNHNV and CDR2 YYDKDF (reference sequence). The DNA of the CDR3 is TGTGCCACCAGCGCAACGATACCGGGACAATGGCAGTTCTTC. Residues: CATSATIPGQWQFF.

The chain combines TRBV20-1 with TRBJ2-3; 11 bases match TRBD2. The CDR3 runs 17 residues. V dropped 6 bases and J dropped 2; count of bases not matched to a gene: 13. Germline V gene sequence: CDR1 DFQATT, CDR2 SNEGSKA (reference sequence). The CDR3 bases are TGCAGTGCCCTCAGTCTAGCGGGAGGCACCCCCACAGATACGCAGTATTTT. Translating it yields CSALSLAGGTPTDTQYF.

The chain recombines TRBV6-2 or TRBV6-3 with TRBJ2-7, with 9 bases lining up with TRBD2. This CDR3 comprises 15 residues. The trim removed 5 bases at V and 2 bases at J, leaving 7 bases unmatched. Germline V gene sequence: CDR1 MNHEY, CDR2 SVGEGT. CDR3 sequence: CASSRKREATYEQYF. As DNA, the CDR3 is TGTGCCAGCAGTCGGAAGCGGGAGGCCACCTACGAGCAGTACTTC.

The chain employs TRBV5-1 and TRBJ1-1; D ambiguous. The CDR3 covers 15 residues. The V end was cut by 0 bases, the J end by 1 base, with 10 bases between. CDR1 and CDR2 (germline): SGHRS, YFSETQ. The CDR3 region has the DNA TGCGCCAGCAGCTTGGTGGGGATGAAGAACACTGAAGCTTTCTTT. This translates into CASSLVGMKNTEAFF.

The sample holds one count of this clonotype. The chain uses TRBV9 and TRBJ2-7, with D maybe TRBD1 (7 bases). Deletions cut 4 bases from V and 5 bases from J, with 16 bases between. This CDR3 is built from 14 residues. Germline V gene lookup returns CDR1 SGDLS and CDR2 YYNGEE. The CDR3 loop reads CASSPGQGGNEQYF. CDR3 in DNA: TGTGCCAGCAGCCCCGGGCAGGGGGGTAACGAGCAGTACTTC.

The CDR3 protein is CSVPQTGWETQYF. The CDR3 DNA follows: TGCAGCGTCCCTCAAACAGGGTGGGAGACCCAGTACTTC. V gene TRBV29-1 combines with J gene TRBJ2-5; D possibly corresponds to TRBD1 (6 bases). CDR3 length: 13 amino acids. Trimming left V 6 bases short and J 5 bases short, with 16 bases between. Germline CDR1 and CDR2: SQVTM and ANQGSEA.

The rearrangement links TRBV6-5 to TRBJ2-5; D unclear. Germline values: CDR1 MNHEY, CDR2 SVGAGI. V was trimmed by 4 bases and J by 1 base, leaving 13 bases between them. The CDR3 totals 15 residues. CDR3 DNA: TGTGCCAGCAGTTGGGGTGAGAGTGGCCAAGAGACCCAGTACTTC. Amino acids: CASSWGESGQETQYF.

The chain carries TRBV6-5 and TRBJ1-2, with TRBD1 matching 8 bases. V was clipped by 0 bases and J by 8 bases; unmatched bases: 11. This CDR3 has 16 amino acids. Looked up from germline, CDR1 is MNHEY and CDR2 is SVGAGI. CDR3: CASSYSMSQGAGGYTF. The CDR3 bases are TGTGCCAGCAGTTACTCGATGTCGCAGGGGGCTGGCGGCTACACCTTC.

The V gene is TRBV7-9, the J gene TRBJ2-7; D ambiguous. CDR1 SEHNR and CDR2 FQNEAQ come from the germline V gene (reference sequence). The CDR3 sequence is 13 residues long. V lost 3 bases and J 2 bases, leaving 8 bases between the germline ends. CDR3 coding DNA: TGTGCCAGCAGCTTCGGCGACCCCTACGAGCAGTACTTC. The encoded protein is CASSFGDPYEQYF.

The V and J genes are TRBV29-1 and TRBJ1-1; D is ambiguous. Germline assignment: CDR1 SQVTM and CDR2 ANQGSEA. Trimming removed 3 bases from V and 0 bases from J, with 8 bases in between. This CDR3 comprises 13 residues. The CDR3 coding sequence is TGCAGCGTTGATCGTCAGATGAACACTGAAGCTTTCTTT. Its translation is CSVDRQMNTEAFF. Variable domain in full (rest from reference TRBV29-1 and TRBJ1-1): SAVISQKPSRDICQRGTSLTIQCQVDSQVTMMFWYRQQPGQSLTLIATANQGSEATYESGFVIDKFPISRPNLTFSTLTVSNMSPEDSSIYLCSVDRQMNTEAFFGQGTRLTVV.

The V gene is TRBV18, the J gene TRBJ1-6, with D unclear. CDR1 and CDR2 from the germline V gene are KGHSH and LQKENI. This CDR3 spans 14 amino acids. Between the trimmed V and J ends, which lost 2 bases and 10 bases, there was a span of 12 bases. This CDR3 is CASSPVGQGSPLHF. For the CDR3, the DNA is TGTGCCAGCTCACCAGTGGGCCAAGGGTCACCCCTCCACTTT. The whole variable domain, remainder taken from reference TRBV18 and TRBJ1-6, is NAGVMQNPRHLVRRRGQEARLRCSPMKGHSHVYWYRQLPEEGLKFMVYLQKENIIDESGMPKERFSAEFPKEGPSILRIQQVVRGDSAAYFCASSPVGQGSPLHFGNGTRLTVT.

J is TRBJ1-1 and V is TRBV13, with D possibly matching TRBD1 (5 bases). Germline V gene lookup returns CDR1 PRHDT and CDR2 FYEKMQ (reference sequence). This CDR3 spans 16 amino acids. V gave up 5 bases and J gave up 2 bases, with 18 bases separating them. CDR3 sequence reads: CASSLITRDGNTEAFF. The CDR3 DNA is TGTGCCAGCAGCCTCATAACCAGGGACGGCAACACTGAAGCTTTCTTT. The full variable domain, completed using reference TRBV13 and TRBJ1-1, is AAGVIQSPRHLIKEKRETATLKCYPIPRHDTVYWYQQGPGQDPQFLISFYEKMQSDKGSIPDRFSAQQFSDYHSELNMSSLELGDSALYFCASSLITRDGNTEAFFGQGTRLTVV.

The genes are TRBV2 and TRBJ2-4; D remains ambiguous. The germline gives CDR1 SNHLY, CDR2 FYNNEI. This CDR3 comprises 14 residues. The V end was cut by 3 bases, the J end by 3 bases, with 9 bases between. The CDR3 here is CASSEEIGKNIQYF. CDR3 bases: TGTGCCAGCAGTGAGGAGATCGGCAAAAACATTCAGTACTTC.

The rearrangement uses TRBV7-3 and TRBJ2-2, with D unresolved. The germline CDR1 and CDR2 sequences are SGHTA and FQGTGA. This CDR3 spans 13 amino acids. The V and J ends lost 8 bases and 8 bases respectively, with 15 bases between them. The CDR3 DNA is TGTGCCAGCTCCCCGGAATTTCGGGGGGAGCTGTTTTTT. It specifies CASSPEFRGELFF. Together with reference TRBV7-3 and TRBJ2-2, the CDR3 gives the full variable domain: GAGVSQTPSNKVTEKGKYVELRCDPISGHTALYWYRQSLGQGPEFLIYFQGTGAADDSGLPNDRFFAVRPEGSVSTLKIQRTERGDSAVYLCASSPEFRGELFFGEGSRLTVL.